A selection of T cell receptor beta chains follows, all from one sample in a study of cytomegalovirus exposure and HLA in healthy donors. The assay was immunoSEQ multiplex PCR, and TCRdb's table has in-frame clones only and misses some. The table records more than 110,000 clones, 65% to 80% of them present only once. Source material: PBMCs. These receptors were collected from a woman in her forties or fifties in good health and CMV-seropositive. The CDR3 runs from the conserved cysteine through the conserved F or W. Each record gives: V gene, CDR3 protein.

TRBV5-4 | CASSLERGGIQETQYF
TRBV28 | CASRRNRGAYEQYF
TRBV19 | CASSIVQENTEAFF
TRBV5-1 | CASSSQVMNTEAFF
TRBV29-1 | CSVEARQDEQFF
TRBV5-1 | CASSAGLAVDEQYF
TRBV18 | CASSPRSGDPYEQYF
TRBV7-8 | CASSLIQANTGELFF
TRBV4-2 | CASSPGGPGGYTF
TRBV7-3 | CASSLGLAKVDTQYF
TRBV18 | CASSPQGGSENTQYF
TRBV15 | CATSRDRGRSTYNSPLHF
TRBV4-3 | CASSQDLASGEEETQYF
TRBV4-3 | CASSTLAASYNEQFF
TRBV28 | CASSPLGAPSTRIYGYTF
TRBV19 | CASSIRGPYEQYF
TRBV30 | CAWSVGYRDAGNTIYF
TRBV7-3 | CASSGSGNGRNEQFF
TRBV9 | CASSSDPGGGSPLHF
TRBV7-2 | CASSSRTGRVPQHF
TRBV7-6 | CASSLFGGLQHF
TRBV19 | CATKAPWGLEQFF
TRBV11-2 | CATGGGPSGANVLTF
TRBV6-1 | CASRRTGGENTIYF
TRBV6-5 | CATQTGAPKNIQYF
TRBV6-5 | CASRTQTSGTEAFF
TRBV28 | CASSSPGQGTGYTF
TRBV6-6 | CASSYAGQGGEKLFF
TRBV7-8 | CASQSQGAYEQYF
TRBV5-1 | CASRKRPGQHNEKLFF
TRBV9 | CASSVGDRGQGEQYF
TRBV9 | CASSPQTGTGDSYIQYF
TRBV4-1 | CASSPSPGQSSYEQYF
TRBV11-3 | CASSLGSSGGAHNEQFF
TRBV7-9 | CASSTGTGGYTF
TRBV28 | CASSVKPDRGPFLYGYTF
TRBV29-1 | CSVVISSSGNTIYF
TRBV30 | CAQGVGGYTF
TRBV19 | CASSTLTGQGMSDTQYF
TRBV28 | CASSLGQLNQPQHF
TRBV5-4 | CASSLAGEGTETQYF
TRBV7-6 | CASSQRQGRGRDTEAFF
TRBV11-2 | CASSQGTGRTGELFF
TRBV19 | CATGQGSYNEQFF
TRBV9 | CASSVVSFNTEAFF
TRBV28 | CASSSGVANTGELFF
TRBV6-5 | CASSERGGREQYF
TRBV25-1 | CASNGLAGEFF
TRBV11-3 | CASSQGGGNTIYF
TRBV6-5 | CASSRTGVEQFF
TRBV14 | CASSQQRTAGANVLTF
TRBV12-2 | CASRLASQGVGYEQYF
TRBV27 | CASSFWESTAPTSVQYF